This entry concerns a single T cell receptor (beta chain). As originally analysed: Estimation of nucleated cell counts relied on the amplification of reference gene primers. The data were produced by immunoSEQ multiplex PCR, yet TCRdb's version contains in-frame clones alone and is incomplete. That table gives V, J and clone size, and the DNA gave D and trimming. The sample consists of some 150,000 clones, about 79% of them appearing once. The data were taken from a study of blood T cell repertoires in COVID-19. Study-level background: Whether acute or convalescent, the COVID-19 samples came from the United States, Italy and Spain. The cDNA or gDNA used as material had been derived from T cells, B-cell-depleted T cells, or PBMCs.

Losses at the gene ends were 8 bases for V and 5 bases for J; bases not matched to a gene: 13. CDR3 length equals 18 residues. Per germline, CDR1 LNHDA and CDR2 SQIVND (reference sequence). This receptor was identified in a woman in her forties or fifties in a cohort sampled during active or convalescent COVID-19. This rearrangement joins TRBV19 to TRBJ2-1, with 15 bases matching TRBD2. Sequencing was done on a sample of peripheral blood. The CDR3 nucleotides are TGTGCCAGTTCAACCGGGACTAGCGGGGGGACCGCTCACAATGAGCAGTTCTTC. Its protein is CASSTGTSGGTAHNEQFF.